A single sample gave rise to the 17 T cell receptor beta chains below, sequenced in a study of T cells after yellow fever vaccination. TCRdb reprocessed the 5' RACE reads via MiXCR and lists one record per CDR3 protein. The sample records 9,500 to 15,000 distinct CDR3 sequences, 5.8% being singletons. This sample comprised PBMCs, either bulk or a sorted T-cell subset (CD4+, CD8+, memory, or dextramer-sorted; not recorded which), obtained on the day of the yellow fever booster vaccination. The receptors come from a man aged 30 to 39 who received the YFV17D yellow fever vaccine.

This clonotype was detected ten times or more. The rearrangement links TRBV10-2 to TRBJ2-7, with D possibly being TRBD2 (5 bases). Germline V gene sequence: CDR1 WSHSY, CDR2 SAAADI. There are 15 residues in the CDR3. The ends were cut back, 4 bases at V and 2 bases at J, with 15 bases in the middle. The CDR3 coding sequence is TGCGCCAGCAGTGTGAGCACTAGAGGGCCCTACGAGCAGTACTTC. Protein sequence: CASSVSTRGPYEQYF.

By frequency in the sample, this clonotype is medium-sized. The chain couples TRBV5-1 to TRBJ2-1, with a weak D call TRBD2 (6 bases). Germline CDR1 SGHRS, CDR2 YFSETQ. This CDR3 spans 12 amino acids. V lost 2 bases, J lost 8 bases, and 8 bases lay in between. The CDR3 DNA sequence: TGCGCCAGCAGCTTTCCGGGGGATGAGCAGTTCTTC. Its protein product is CASSFPGDEQFF. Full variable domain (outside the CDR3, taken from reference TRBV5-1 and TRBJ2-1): KAGVTQTPRYLIKTRGQQVTLSCSPISGHRSVSWYQQTPGQGLQFLFEYFSETQRNKGNFPGRFSGRQFSNSRSEMNVSTLELGDSALYLCASSFPGDEQFFGPGTRLTVL.

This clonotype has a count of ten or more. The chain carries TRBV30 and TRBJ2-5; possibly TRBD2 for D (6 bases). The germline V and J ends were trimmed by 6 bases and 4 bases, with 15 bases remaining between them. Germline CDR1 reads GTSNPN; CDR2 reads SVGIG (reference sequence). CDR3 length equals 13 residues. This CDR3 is CACQVGSSETQYF. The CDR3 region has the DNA TGTGCCTGCCAGGTCGGGAGTTCAGAGACCCAGTACTTC.

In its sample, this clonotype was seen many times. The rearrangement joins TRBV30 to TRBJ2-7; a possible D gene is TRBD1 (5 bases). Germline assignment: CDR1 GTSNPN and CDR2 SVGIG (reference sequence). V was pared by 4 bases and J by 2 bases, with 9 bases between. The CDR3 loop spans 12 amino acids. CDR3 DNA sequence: TGTGCCTGGACCAGGGTTCCCTACGAGCAGTACTTC. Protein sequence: CAWTRVPYEQYF.

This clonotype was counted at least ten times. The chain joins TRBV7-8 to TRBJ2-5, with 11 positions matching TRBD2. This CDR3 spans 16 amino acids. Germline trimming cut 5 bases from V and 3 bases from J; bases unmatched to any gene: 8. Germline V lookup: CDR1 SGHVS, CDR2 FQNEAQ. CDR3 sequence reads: CASSELAGALEETQYF. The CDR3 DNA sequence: TGTGCCAGCAGCGAACTAGCGGGAGCATTGGAAGAGACCCAGTACTTC. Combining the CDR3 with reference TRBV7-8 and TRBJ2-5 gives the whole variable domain GAGVSQSPRYKVAKRGQDVALRCDPISGHVSLFWYQQALGQGPEFLTYFQNEAQLDKSGLPSDRFFAERPEGSVSTLKIQRTQQEDSAVYLCASSELAGALEETQYFGPGTRLLVL.

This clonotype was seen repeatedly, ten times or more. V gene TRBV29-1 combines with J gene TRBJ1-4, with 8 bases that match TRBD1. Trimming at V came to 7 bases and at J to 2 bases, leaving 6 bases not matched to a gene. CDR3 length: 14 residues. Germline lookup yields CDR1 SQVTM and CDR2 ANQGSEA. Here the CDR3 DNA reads TGCAGCGCGATGGACAGGGTGACTAATGAAAAACTGTTTTTT. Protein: CSAMDRVTNEKLFF.

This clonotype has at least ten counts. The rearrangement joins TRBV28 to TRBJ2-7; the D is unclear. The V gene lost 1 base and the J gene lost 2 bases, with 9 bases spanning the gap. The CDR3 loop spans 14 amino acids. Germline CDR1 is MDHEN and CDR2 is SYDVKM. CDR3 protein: CASSLSPGTYEQYF. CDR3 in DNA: TGTGCCAGCAGTTTATCCCCAGGAACCTACGAGCAGTACTTC.

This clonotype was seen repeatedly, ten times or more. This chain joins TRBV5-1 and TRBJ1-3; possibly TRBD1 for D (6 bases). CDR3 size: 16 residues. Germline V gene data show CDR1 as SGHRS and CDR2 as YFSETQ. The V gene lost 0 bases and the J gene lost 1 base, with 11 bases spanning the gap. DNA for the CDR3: TGCGCCAGCAGCTTGGGGTTAGGACAGTCTGGAAACACCATATATTTT. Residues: CASSLGLGQSGNTIYF.

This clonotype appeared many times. The CDR3 nucleotides are TGTGCCAGCAGCTCCCTTCCCCGGGCGAACACTGAAGCTTTCTTT. It is translated as CASSSLPRANTEAFF. This chain uses TRBV5-6 with TRBJ1-1; no reliable D call. V shed 3 bases and J shed 1 base, with 13 bases lying between them. This CDR3 is built from 15 residues. Germline assignment: CDR1 SGHDT and CDR2 YYEEEE.

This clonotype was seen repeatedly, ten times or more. This CDR3 is CASTGPREAFF. The CDR3 DNA sequence: TGTGCCAGCACTGGACCCCGGGAGGCTTTCTTT. The rearrangement links TRBV25-1 to TRBJ1-1; D is unclear. V gave up 7 bases and J gave up 11 bases, with 14 bases separating them. The CDR3 is made up of 11 amino acids. Germline CDR1 and CDR2: MGHDK and SYGVNS.

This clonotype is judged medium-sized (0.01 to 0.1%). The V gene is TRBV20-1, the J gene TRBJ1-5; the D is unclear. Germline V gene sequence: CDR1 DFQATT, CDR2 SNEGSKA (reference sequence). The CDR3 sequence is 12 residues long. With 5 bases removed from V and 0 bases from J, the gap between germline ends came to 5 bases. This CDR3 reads CSALYSNQPQHF. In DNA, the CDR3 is TGCAGTGCTCTATATAGCAATCAGCCCCAGCATTTT.

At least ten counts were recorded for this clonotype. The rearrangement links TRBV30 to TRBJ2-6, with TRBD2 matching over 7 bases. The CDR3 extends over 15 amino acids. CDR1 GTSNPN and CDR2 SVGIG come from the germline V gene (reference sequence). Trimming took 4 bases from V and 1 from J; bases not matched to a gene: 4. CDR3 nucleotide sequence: TGTGCCTGGACCATCGGGGGGTCTGGGGCCAACGTCCTGACTTTC. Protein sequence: CAWTIGGSGANVLTF.

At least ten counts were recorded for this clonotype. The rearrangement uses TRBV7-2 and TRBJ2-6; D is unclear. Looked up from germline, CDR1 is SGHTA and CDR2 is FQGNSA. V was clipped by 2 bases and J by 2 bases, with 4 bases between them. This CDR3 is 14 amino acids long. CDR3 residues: CASSLNPGANVLTF. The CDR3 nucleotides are TGTGCCAGCAGCTTAAACCCTGGGGCCAACGTCCTGACTTTC.

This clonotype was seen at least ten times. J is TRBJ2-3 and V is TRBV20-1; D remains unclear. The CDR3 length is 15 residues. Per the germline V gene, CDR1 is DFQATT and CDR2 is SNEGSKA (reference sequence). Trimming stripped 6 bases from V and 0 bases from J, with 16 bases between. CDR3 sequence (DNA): TGCAGTGCGGACCATCAGTTGATTAGCACAGATACGCAGTATTTT. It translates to CSADHQLISTDTQYF.

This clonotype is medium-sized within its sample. CDR3 region: CASSLVAGYSYNEQFF. Here the CDR3 DNA reads TGCGCCAGCAGCTTGGTGGCGGGATACTCCTACAATGAGCAGTTCTTC. V usage is TRBV5-1 and J usage is TRBJ2-1; D is perhaps TRBD2 (6 bases). The germline V gene has CDR1 SGHRS and CDR2 YFSETQ. This CDR3 is built from 16 residues. Trimming pared 0 bases from V and 0 bases from J, leaving 10 bases between. Full variable domain (missing parts from reference TRBV5-1 and TRBJ2-1): KAGVTQTPRYLIKTRGQQVTLSCSPISGHRSVSWYQQTPGQGLQFLFEYFSETQRNKGNFPGRFSGRQFSNSRSEMNVSTLELGDSALYLCASSLVAGYSYNEQFFGPGTRLTVL.

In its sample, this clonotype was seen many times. The CDR3 coding sequence is TGTGCCACCAAAAGGGGGGGCGCTGGGGCCAACGTCCTGACTTTC. Encoded protein: CATKRGGAGANVLTF. The chain couples TRBV19 to TRBJ2-6, with TRBD2 as a possible D gene (7 bases). This CDR3 has 15 residues. The germline V and J ends were trimmed by 10 bases and 2 bases, with 15 bases remaining between them. Germline CDR1 reads LNHDA; CDR2 reads SQIVND (reference sequence).

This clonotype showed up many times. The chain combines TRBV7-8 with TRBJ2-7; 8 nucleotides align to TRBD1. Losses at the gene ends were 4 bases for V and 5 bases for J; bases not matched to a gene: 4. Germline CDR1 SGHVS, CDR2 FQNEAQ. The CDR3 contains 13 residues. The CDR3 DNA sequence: TGTGCCAGCAGCTGGTCGACAGGGGACGAGCAGTACTTC. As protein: CASSWSTGDEQYF.